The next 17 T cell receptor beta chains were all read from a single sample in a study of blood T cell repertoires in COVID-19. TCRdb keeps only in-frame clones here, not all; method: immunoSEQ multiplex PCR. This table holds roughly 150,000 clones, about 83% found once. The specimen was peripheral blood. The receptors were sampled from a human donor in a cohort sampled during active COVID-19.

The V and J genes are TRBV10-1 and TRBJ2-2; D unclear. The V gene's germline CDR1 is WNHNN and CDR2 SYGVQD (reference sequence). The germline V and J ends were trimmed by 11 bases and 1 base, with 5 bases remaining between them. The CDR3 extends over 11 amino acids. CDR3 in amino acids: CASVNTGELFF. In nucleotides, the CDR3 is TGCGCCTCGGTGAACACCGGGGAGCTGTTTTTT.

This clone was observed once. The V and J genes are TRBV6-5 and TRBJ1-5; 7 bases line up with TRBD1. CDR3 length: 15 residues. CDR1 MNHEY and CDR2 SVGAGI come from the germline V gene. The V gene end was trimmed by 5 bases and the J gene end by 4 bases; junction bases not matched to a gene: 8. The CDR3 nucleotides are TGTGCCAGCAGTATATGGACAGGTGCTAATCAGCCCCAGCATTTT. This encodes CASSIWTGANQPQHF.

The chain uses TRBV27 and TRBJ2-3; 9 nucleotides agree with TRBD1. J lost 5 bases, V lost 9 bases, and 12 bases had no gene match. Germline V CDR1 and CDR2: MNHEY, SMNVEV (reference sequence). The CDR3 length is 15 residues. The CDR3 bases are TGTGCCAGTACGAAGGACAGGGGATGGAAAGATACGCAGTATTTT. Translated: CASTKDRGWKDTQYF.

CDR3: CASSQYRDRSNTEAFF. CDR3 nucleotide sequence: TGTGCCAGCAGTCAATACCGGGACAGATCTAACACTGAAGCTTTCTTT. The chain couples TRBV28 to TRBJ1-1, with 7 bases that match TRBD1. This CDR3 is 16 amino acids long. CDR1 and CDR2 from the germline V gene are MDHEN and SYDVKM. V was clipped by 5 bases and J by 2 bases; unmatched bases: 11.

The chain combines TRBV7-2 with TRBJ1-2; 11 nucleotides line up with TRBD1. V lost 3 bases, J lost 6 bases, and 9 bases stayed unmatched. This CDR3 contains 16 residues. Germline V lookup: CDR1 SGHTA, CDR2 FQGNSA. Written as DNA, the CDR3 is TGTGCCAGCAGCTTCAGGACAGGGGGCGCTGGGAATGGCTACACCTTC. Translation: CASSFRTGGAGNGYTF.

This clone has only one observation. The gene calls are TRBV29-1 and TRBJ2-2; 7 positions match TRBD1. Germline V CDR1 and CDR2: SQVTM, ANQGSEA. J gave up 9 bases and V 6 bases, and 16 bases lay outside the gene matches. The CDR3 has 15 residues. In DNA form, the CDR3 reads TGCAGCGTGTATAGATCCGGGACAGACAGCCGGGAGCTGTTTTTT. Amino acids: CSVYRSGTDSRELFF.

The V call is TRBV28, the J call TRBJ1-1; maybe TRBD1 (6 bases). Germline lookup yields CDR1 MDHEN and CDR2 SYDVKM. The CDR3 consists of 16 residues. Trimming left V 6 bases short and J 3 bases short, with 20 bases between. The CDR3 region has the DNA TGTGCCAGCAGGAACGCGCTCAGGGGAGGGGACACTGAAGCTTTCTTT. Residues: CASRNALRGGDTEAFF.

The CDR3 DNA is TGTGCCAGCACCCTTTTGGGGGGGGGAGGGAGGAGCAATCAGCCCCAGCATTTT. Translation: CASTLLGGGGRSNQPQHF. The rearrangement links TRBV28 to TRBJ1-5; tentatively, D is TRBD1 (5 bases). The CDR3 totals 18 residues. V dropped 7 bases and J dropped 1 base, with 23 bases sitting between them. Germline V CDR1 and CDR2: MDHEN, SYDVKM. Variable domain in full (rest from reference TRBV28 and TRBJ1-5): DVKVTQSSRYLVKRTGEKVFLECVQDMDHENMFWYRQDPGLGLRLIYFSYDVKMKEKGDIPEGYSVSREKKERFSLILESASTNQTSMYLCASTLLGGGGRSNQPQHFGDGTRLSIL.

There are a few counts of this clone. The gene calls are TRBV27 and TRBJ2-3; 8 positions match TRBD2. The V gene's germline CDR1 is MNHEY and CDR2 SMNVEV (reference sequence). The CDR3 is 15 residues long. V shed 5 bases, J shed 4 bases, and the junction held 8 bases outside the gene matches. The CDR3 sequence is CASSPIAGRADTQYF. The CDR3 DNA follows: TGTGCCAGCAGTCCCATAGCGGGAAGGGCAGATACGCAGTATTTT.

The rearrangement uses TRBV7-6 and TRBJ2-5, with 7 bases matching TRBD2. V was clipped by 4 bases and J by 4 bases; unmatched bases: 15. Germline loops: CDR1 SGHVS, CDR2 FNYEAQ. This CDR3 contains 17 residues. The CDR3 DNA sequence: TGTGCCAGCAGCTCGGGTGGGACCAGCGGGGAATTAGAGACCCAGTACTTC. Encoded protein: CASSSGGTSGELETQYF.

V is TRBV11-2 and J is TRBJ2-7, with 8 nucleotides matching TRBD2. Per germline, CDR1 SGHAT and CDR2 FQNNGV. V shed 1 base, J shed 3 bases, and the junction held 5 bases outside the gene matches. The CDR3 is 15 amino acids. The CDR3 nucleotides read TGTGCCAGCAGCTTAGCCGGGAGGGCCCTCTACGAGCAGTACTTC. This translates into CASSLAGRALYEQYF.

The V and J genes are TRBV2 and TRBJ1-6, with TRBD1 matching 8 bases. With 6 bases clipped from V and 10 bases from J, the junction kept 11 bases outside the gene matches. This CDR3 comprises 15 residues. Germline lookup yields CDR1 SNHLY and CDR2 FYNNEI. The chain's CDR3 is CASRPLGQGKSPLHF. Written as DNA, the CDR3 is TGTGCCAGCAGGCCCCTCGGACAGGGTAAATCACCCCTCCACTTT.

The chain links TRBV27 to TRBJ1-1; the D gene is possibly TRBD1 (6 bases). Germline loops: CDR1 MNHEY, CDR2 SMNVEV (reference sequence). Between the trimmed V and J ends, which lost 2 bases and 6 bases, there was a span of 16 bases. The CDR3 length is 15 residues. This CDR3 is CASSLGTGYPPEAFF. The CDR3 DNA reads TGTGCCAGCAGTTTAGGAACAGGGTATCCCCCTGAAGCTTTCTTT.

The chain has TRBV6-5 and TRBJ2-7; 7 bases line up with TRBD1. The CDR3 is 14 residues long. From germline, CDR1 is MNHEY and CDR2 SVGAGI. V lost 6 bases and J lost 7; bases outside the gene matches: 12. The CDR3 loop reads CASSDGQGVREQYF. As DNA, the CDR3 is TGTGCCAGCAGCGACGGGCAGGGGGTAAGAGAGCAGTACTTC.

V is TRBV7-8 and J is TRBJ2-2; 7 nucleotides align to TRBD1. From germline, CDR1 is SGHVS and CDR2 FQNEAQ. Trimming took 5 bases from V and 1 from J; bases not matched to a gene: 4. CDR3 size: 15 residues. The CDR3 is CASSQPGGNTGELFF. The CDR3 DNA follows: TGTGCCAGCAGCCAACCAGGGGGGAACACCGGGGAGCTGTTTTTT. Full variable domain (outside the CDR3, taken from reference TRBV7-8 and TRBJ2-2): GAGVSQSPRYKVAKRGQDVALRCDPISGHVSLFWYQQALGQGPEFLTYFQNEAQLDKSGLPSDRFFAERPEGSVSTLKIQRTQQEDSAVYLCASSQPGGNTGELFFGEGSRLTVL.

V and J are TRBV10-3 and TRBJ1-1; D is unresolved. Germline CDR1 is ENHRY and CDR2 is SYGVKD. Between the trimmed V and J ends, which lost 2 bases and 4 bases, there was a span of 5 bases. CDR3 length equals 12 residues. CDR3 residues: CAISEEVTEAFF. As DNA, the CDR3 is TGTGCCATCAGTGAGGAGGTCACTGAAGCTTTCTTT.

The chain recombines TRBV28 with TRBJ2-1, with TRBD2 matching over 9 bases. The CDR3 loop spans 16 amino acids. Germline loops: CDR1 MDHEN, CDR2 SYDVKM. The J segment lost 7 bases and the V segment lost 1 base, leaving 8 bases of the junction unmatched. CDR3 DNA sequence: TGTGCCAGCAGTTTATTCCTAGCGGGAAGCGGGAATGAGCAGTTCTTC. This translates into CASSLFLAGSGNEQFF. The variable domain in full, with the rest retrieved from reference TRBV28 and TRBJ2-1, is DVKVTQSSRYLVKRTGEKVFLECVQDMDHENMFWYRQDPGLGLRLIYFSYDVKMKEKGDIPEGYSVSREKKERFSLILESASTNQTSMYLCASSLFLAGSGNEQFFGPGTRLTVL.